The 5 T cell receptor beta chains reported below all come from one sample, sequenced in a study of blood T cell repertoires in COVID-19. The assay was immunoSEQ multiplex PCR, and TCRdb's table has in-frame clones only and misses some. The table lists about 220,000 clones, 85% to 90% of them singletons. Sequenced: PBMCs or T cells enriched from blood (not recorded which). The receptors stem from a woman between 18 and 29 years old in a cohort exposed to, infected with or recovered from COVID-19 (not recorded which).

The chain employs TRBV6-5 and TRBJ2-7; possible D gene TRBD2, 6 bases. CDR1 is MNHEY, CDR2 SVGAGI, per germline. The CDR3 spans 13 residues. Trimming left V 2 bases short and J 3 bases short, with 8 bases between. This CDR3 reads CASSYVGLYEQYF. In nucleotides, the CDR3 is TGTGCCAGCAGTTACGTGGGACTCTACGAGCAGTACTTC.

The chain combines TRBV10-3 with TRBJ1-1, with D maybe TRBD1 (5 bases). The CDR3 covers 12 residues. Trimming took 9 bases from V and 8 from J, leaving 16 bases between them. Germline V gene sequence: CDR1 ENHRY, CDR2 SYGVKD. CDR3 bases: TGTGCCATAGGGGAGGATCGGACAGAAGCTTTCTTT. This codes for CAIGEDRTEAFF.

The chain joins TRBV6-5 to TRBJ1-1, with 10 bases lining up with TRBD1. The V gene end was trimmed by 2 bases and the J gene end by 5 bases; junction bases not matched to a gene: 5. The germline V gene has CDR1 MNHEY and CDR2 SVGAGI. The CDR3 runs to 15 residues. Here the CDR3 reads CASSYGDRGRTEAFF. Here the CDR3 DNA reads TGTGCCAGCAGTTACGGGGACAGGGGACGTACTGAAGCTTTCTTT.

There are many counts of this clone. The rearrangement uses TRBV2 and TRBJ1-5, with 8 bases that match TRBD1. The CDR3 runs to 12 residues. Germline V CDR1 and CDR2: SNHLY, FYNNEI. V trimming: 7 bases; J trimming: 15 bases; junction bases outside the gene matches: 11. The CDR3 sequence is CASIADRGDTHF. Here the CDR3 DNA reads TGTGCCAGCATAGCCGACAGGGGCGATACGCATTTT.

V usage is TRBV6-4 and J usage is TRBJ1-5, with D hard to call. Trimming took off 4 bases at V and 6 bases at J, with 10 bases between the two ends. The CDR3 length is 13 residues. Germline lookup yields CDR1 MRHNA and CDR2 SNTAGT. CDR3 sequence reads: CASSAESGQPQHF. The DNA for the CDR3 is TGTGCCAGCAGTGCAGAAAGCGGTCAGCCCCAGCATTTT.